This T cell receptor beta chain was recovered during a study of T cell repertoires in cytomegalovirus infection. Note on this clonotype: Its antigen is currently unknown.

The CDR3 extends over 15 amino acids. V gave up 5 bases and J gave up 4 bases, with 18 bases separating them. Germline V gives CDR1 DFQATT, CDR2 SNEGSKA (reference sequence). A single record per CDR3 protein comes from TCRdb applying MiXCR to the reads. The sample shows about 340,000 distinct CDR3 sequences, roughly 28% of them seen only once. The clonotype was recovered from a human donor in good health (CMV status not recorded). Some clones in this sample may be carry-over from other donors' samples. V and J are TRBV20-1 and TRBJ1-5; tentative D call: TRBD1 (6 bases). The material was cultured PBMCs, obtained from culture after CMV antigen stimulation. CDR3 region: CSAPTGQIFNQPQHF. The CDR3 DNA reads as TGCAGTGCTCCGACGGGACAAATTTTTAATCAGCCCCAGCATTTT.